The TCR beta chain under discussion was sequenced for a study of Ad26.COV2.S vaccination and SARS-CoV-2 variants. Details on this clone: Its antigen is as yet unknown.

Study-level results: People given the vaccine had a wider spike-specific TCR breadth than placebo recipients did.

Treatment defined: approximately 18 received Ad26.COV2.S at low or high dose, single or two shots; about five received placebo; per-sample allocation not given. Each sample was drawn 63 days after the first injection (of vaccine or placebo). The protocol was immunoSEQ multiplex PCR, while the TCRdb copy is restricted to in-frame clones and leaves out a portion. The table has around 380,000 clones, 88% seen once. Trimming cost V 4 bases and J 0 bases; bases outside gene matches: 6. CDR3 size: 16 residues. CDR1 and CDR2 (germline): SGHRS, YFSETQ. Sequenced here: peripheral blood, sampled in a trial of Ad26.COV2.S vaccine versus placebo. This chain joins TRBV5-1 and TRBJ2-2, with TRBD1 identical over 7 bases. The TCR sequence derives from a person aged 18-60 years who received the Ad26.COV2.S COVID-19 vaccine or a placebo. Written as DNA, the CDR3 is TGCGCCAGCAGCGACGCCGGGACAGCGAACACCGGGGAGCTGTTTTTT. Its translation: CASSDAGTANTGELFF.